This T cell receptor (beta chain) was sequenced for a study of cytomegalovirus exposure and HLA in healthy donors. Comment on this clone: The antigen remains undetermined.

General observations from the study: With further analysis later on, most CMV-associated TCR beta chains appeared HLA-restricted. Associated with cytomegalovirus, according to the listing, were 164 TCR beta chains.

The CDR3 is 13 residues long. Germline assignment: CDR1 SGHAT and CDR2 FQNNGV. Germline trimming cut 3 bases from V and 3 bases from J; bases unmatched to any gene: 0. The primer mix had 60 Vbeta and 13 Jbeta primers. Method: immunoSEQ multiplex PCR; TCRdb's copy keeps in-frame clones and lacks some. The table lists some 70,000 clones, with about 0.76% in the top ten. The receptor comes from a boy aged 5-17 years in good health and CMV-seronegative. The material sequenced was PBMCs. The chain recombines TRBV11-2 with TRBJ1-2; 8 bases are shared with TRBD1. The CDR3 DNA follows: TGTGCCAGCAGCTTGGGACAGGACTATGGCTACACCTTC. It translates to CASSLGQDYGYTF.